The 12 T cell receptor beta chains in this list originate from one sample, sequenced in a study of T cell clonality in common variable immunodeficiency. The table came from immunoSEQ multiplex PCR; TCRdb's copy has only in-frame clones and leaves some out. Recorded here are more than 35,000 clones, none singletons. Sequencing was done on a sample of peripheral blood mononuclear cells. All receptors derive from a person aged 18 to 75 in good health.

In this sample, this clone turned up a few times. The CDR3 reads CASSLDPSGYEAFF. The covered CDR3 bases are TGTGCCAGCAGCTTAGACCCTAGCGGCTATGAG. The rearrangement links TRBV7-9 to TRBJ1-1; D call uncertain. The CDR3 end falls 3 residues outside the read, so it is completed with the germline J gene. Germline CDR1 SEHNR, CDR2 FQNEAQ (reference sequence). The CDR3 spans 14 residues.

This clone was seen ten or more times. The read ends 3 residues shy of where the CDR3 ends; the end is completed using the germline J gene. The rearrangement uses TRBV12-3 or TRBV12-4 and TRBJ2-7; 7 bases agree with TRBD1. The CDR3 has 13 residues. V lost 6 bases and J lost 1; bases outside the gene matches: 3. The CDR3 spells CASSRDSSYEQYF. The CDR3 bases that were read are TGTGCCAGCAGCCGGGACAGTTCCTACGAG.

This clone was recorded many times. Read data end 3 residues before the CDR3 end; the end is taken from the germline J gene. V usage is TRBV5-6 and J usage is TRBJ1-2, with a weak D call TRBD1 (6 bases). The V end lost 4 bases, the J end lost 5 bases, and 18 bases lay between the germline ends. CDR1 and CDR2 (germline): SGHDT, YYEEEE. The length of the CDR3 is 15 residues. This CDR3 reads CASSPSPGGTYGYTF. CDR3 DNA (partial): TGTGCCAGCAGCCCCTCCCCGGGGGGCACATATGGC.

This clone was picked up many times. The read gets to within 3 residues of the CDR3 end, and the germline J gene fills in the rest. The chain has TRBV4-1 and TRBJ2-7, with TRBD2 matching 11 bases. Trimming at V came to 0 bases and at J to 3 bases, leaving 4 bases not matched to a gene. Germline V gene lookup returns CDR1 MGHRA and CDR2 YSYEKL. There are 16 residues in the CDR3. The chain's CDR3 is CASSQEGLAGDYEQYF. The covered CDR3 bases are TGCGCCAGCAGCCAAGAAGGACTAGCGGGCGACTACGAG.

This clone was seen at least ten times. The read ends 3 residues shy of where the CDR3 ends; the end is completed using the germline J gene. V and J are TRBV4-2 and TRBJ1-2; 9 bases line up with TRBD1. The CDR3 is made up of 15 amino acids. With V trimmed by 3 bases and J by 6 bases, 8 bases remained unmatched. Per germline, CDR1 LGHNA and CDR2 YNFKEQ. The CDR3 sequence: CASSHSGTGYDGYTF. The sequenced CDR3 bases are TGTGCCAGCAGCCATTCCGGGACAGGGTATGATGGC.

At least ten counts were recorded for this clone. The CDR3 extends 3 residues past the end of the read, so its final part is completed from the germline J gene. The gene calls are TRBV4-1 and TRBJ2-5, with TRBD2 identical over 9 bases. Trimming at V came to 0 bases and at J to 4 bases, leaving 9 bases not matched to a gene. The germline V gene encodes CDR1 MGHRA and CDR2 YSYEKL. This CDR3 has 17 amino acids. CDR3 amino acids: CASSQDNGAGGGETQYF. The covered CDR3 bases are TGCGCCAGCAGCCAAGATAACGGAGCGGGAGGCGGAGAGACC.

This clone was observed at least ten times. Coverage ceases 3 residues before the CDR3 finishes, and the germline J gene fills in the end. The gene calls are TRBV19 and TRBJ1-4, with 11 bases that match TRBD1. V lost 6 bases and J lost 7; bases outside the gene matches: 16. From germline, CDR1 is LNHDA and CDR2 SQIVND (reference sequence). This CDR3 is built from 18 residues. The chain's CDR3 is CASSPGGADRGRIEKLFF. CDR3 bases read: TGTGCCAGTAGCCCAGGGGGGGCGGACAGGGGGCGGATTGAAAAA.

This clone was seen at least ten times. The sequenced fragment ends 3 residues before the CDR3 boundary, so the rest is inferred from the germline J gene. V gene TRBV5-1 combines with J gene TRBJ1-2, with TRBD1 matching over 8 bases. The CDR3 is 16 amino acids. After removal of 0 bases from V and 0 bases from J, the junction contained 4 bases not matched to a gene. In germline, CDR1 is SGHRS, CDR2 YFSETQ. Partial CDR3 DNA: TGCGCCAGCAGCTTGGAGGGGACAGGATCTAACTATGGC. Its protein product is CASSLEGTGSNYG. The CDR3 reads in full as CASSLEGTGSNYGYTF. Full variable domain (missing parts from reference TRBV5-1 and TRBJ1-2): KAGVTQTPRYLIKTRGQQVTLSCSPISGHRSVSWYQQTPGQGLQFLFEYFSETQRNKGNFPGRFSGRQFSNSRSEMNVSTLELGDSALYLCASSLEGTGSNYGYTFGSGTRLTVV.

This CDR3 is CASSGDAGVKGTQYF. Incomplete CDR3 DNA: TGCGCCAGCAGTGGGGATGCGGGAGTGAAGGGGACC. The rearrangement joins TRBV10-1 to TRBJ2-5; TRBD2 matches 7 bases. With the read ending 3 residues before the CDR3 end, the germline J gene is used to fill in that end. V shed 4 bases and J 7 bases; nucleotides not matched to a gene: 12. There are 15 residues in the CDR3. Germline V gives CDR1 WNHNN, CDR2 SYGVQD (reference sequence).

The sample holds many counts of this clone. The CDR3 extends 3 residues past the end of the read, so its final part is completed from the germline J gene. J is TRBJ2-3 and V is TRBV10-2; 11 nucleotides match TRBD2. This CDR3 spans 16 amino acids. Trimming at V came to 2 bases and at J to 5 bases, leaving 6 bases not matched to a gene. CDR1 and CDR2 from the germline V gene are WSHSY and SAAADI. The DNA read from the CDR3 is TGCGCCAGCAGTGAGGGGCTAGCGGGAGGAAGAGATACG. Its translation is CASSEGLAGGRDT. The full CDR3 sequence reads CASSEGLAGGRDTQYF.

This clone was observed at least ten times. The DNA ends 3 residues before the CDR3 does, and the rest of the CDR3 is filled in from the germline J gene. The chain combines TRBV28 with TRBJ1-2; 8 bases line up with TRBD1. J was trimmed by 0 bases and V by 6 bases; bases with no gene match: 6. CDR1 and CDR2 (germline): MDHEN, SYDVKM. This CDR3 has 15 amino acids. The part of the CDR3 DNA that was read is TGTGCCAGCAGCGGGACAGGACTAGCTAACTATGGC. Protein: CASSGTGLANYG. The entire CDR3 protein reads CASSGTGLANYGYTF.

This clone appeared many times. The read terminates 3 residues before the CDR3 end, so the remaining end is supplied by the germline J gene. The genes are TRBV7-9 and TRBJ2-2; D unresolved. With 7 bases removed from V and 6 bases from J, the gap between germline ends came to 9 bases. Germline CDR1 is SEHNR and CDR2 is FQNEAQ (reference sequence). The CDR3 length is 12 residues. The CDR3 loop reads CASTSEAGELFF. CDR3 DNA (partial): TGTGCCAGCACCAGTGAAGCCGGGGAG.